The present TCR beta chain was sequenced within a study of OX40 agonist ivuxolimab in advanced cancers. Regarding the study in general: Ivuxolimab, which targeted the costimulatory receptor OX40 (CD134), was an agonistic, fully human IgG2 monoclonal antibody. Patients were allowed to have had prior anti-PD-1, anti-PD-L1 or anti-CTLA-4 therapy, and roughly 40% of the dose-escalation patients had been treated with checkpoint inhibitors. Peripheral TCRbeta sequencing was intended to test whether TCR sequence diversity was altered and clonal T-cell expansion was caused by ivuxolimab. The monotherapy dose-escalation portion (N of about 47 patients) of the phase I ivuxolimab trial is reported in the paper. Of the roughly 54 dose-escalation patients, hepatocellular carcinoma was present in roughly 19, melanoma in roughly 15, renal cell carcinoma in 9 and head and neck cancer in 9. In the dose-escalation cohort, more than 75% of patients were male, and the mean age was approximately 55 years, with a range of about 23 to 85. Intravenous ivuxolimab was administered to patients every 2 weeks at six dose levels: 0.01, 0.1, 0.3, 1.5, 3 and 10 mg/kg. Partial responses were achieved by three dose-escalation patients, of whom one had hepatocellular carcinoma and two had cutaneous melanoma.

To note about this clone: Its cognate antigen has yet to be identified. Base qualities were left out, and no much larger clone turns up one base away.

Overall study results and their limits: In the 0.1-3.0 mg/kg groups, partial responders had among the lowest normalized peripheral clonal expansion, particularly in CD8+ T cells. Clonal expansion of both CD4+ and CD8+ blood T cells was observed from baseline to week 6 at doses 0.1 to 3.0 mg/kg. Which antigens the clonally expanded peripheral T cells were specific for was not determined. Low levels of normalized T-cell clonal expansion were also seen in some patients who did not respond. After ivuxolimab, more expanded clones were found on average in CD8+ T cells than in CD4+ T cells.

Patients with autoimmune disease history or receiving systemic immunosuppression were excluded from the trial. Peripheral blood for TCR sequencing was drawn from every dose cohort at baseline, at cycle 4 day 1 and at cycle 7 day 1. The samples were drawn from a first-in-human, open-label, multicenter phase I dose-escalation trial of ivuxolimab. Adults with locally advanced or metastatic melanoma, renal cell, hepatocellular, or head and neck squamous cell carcinoma were enrolled in the trial. Before TCR sequencing, CD4+ T cells and CD8+ T cells from peripheral blood were sorted into separate populations. Genomic DNA was isolated from the sorted cells so that the TCRbeta CDR3 region could be sequenced. The immunoSEQ Assay was used to sequence the TCRbeta CDR3 regions. Held by TCRdb, this immuneACCESS table contains in-frame sequences only and omits some clones. Under half of the omission traces to an unresolved V gene where checked; the cause of the rest is unknown. The sample profile shows tens of thousands of clones; approximately 94% of them were found once. The ten largest clones capture 15% to 19% of the sample.

Sample: CD4+ or CD8+ T cells sorted from blood, taken in a trial of the OX40 agonist ivuxolimab. The TCR sequence derives from an adult with an advanced solid tumor such as melanoma, head and neck, liver or kidney cancer.

The nucleotide sequence reads as follows: TGTGCCAGCAGCTTAGGACCGGGACTACCCTCAGTGAATGAGCAGTTCTTC. The translation is CASSLGPGLPSVNEQFF. The chain links TRBV11-2 with TRBJ2-1; TRBD2 aligns with 7 central bases. The CDR1 and CDR2 encoded by the germline V gene are SGHAT and FQNNGV. The CDR3 contains 17 residues, cysteine and phenylalanine counted. The sequence is cut down to CDR3 DNA, 51 bases in frame from base 1. At the junction V is shortened by 1 base and J by 7 bases; bases outside the gene matches: 13.